Shown below are 13 T cell receptor beta chains from a single sample sequenced in a study of shared clonotypes between healthy human individuals. Libraries were prepared by immunoSEQ multiplex PCR; TCRdb keeps only in-frame clonotypes and omits some of them. The table lists roughly 700,000 clones, under 80% of them singletons, with 1.7% in the top ten. Material: memory CD4+ T cells sorted from blood. Subset meaning: CD45RA-negative fraction. The origin of the receptors is a woman under 40 in good health.

This chain connects TRBV10-3 to TRBJ2-3; perhaps TRBD2 as D (6 bases). This CDR3 has 13 amino acids. The germline gives CDR1 ENHRY, CDR2 SYGVKD. The V end was cut by 11 bases, the J end by 1 base, with 13 bases between. CDR3 nucleotide sequence: TGTGCCGTGGGGACGGGAGGCACAGATACGCAGTATTTT. Its protein is CAVGTGGTDTQYF.

This clone was counted between two and nine times. This same CDR3 is encoded by further DNA sequences in the sample. V and J are TRBV2 and TRBJ2-5; D remains unclear. CDR1 is SNHLY and CDR2 is FYNNEI in the germline V gene. The CDR3 is 11 residues long. V shed 6 bases and J shed 5 bases, with 7 bases lying between them. CDR3 in amino acids: CASSEEETQYF. The CDR3 region has the DNA TGTGCCAGCAGCGAGGAGGAGACCCAGTACTTC.

This clone was seen a few times. The chain joins TRBV18 to TRBJ2-3; D is unresolved. Trimming pared 0 bases from V and 4 bases from J, leaving 11 bases between. Germline V gives CDR1 KGHSH, CDR2 LQKENI. This CDR3 is 15 amino acids long. The CDR3 is CASSPPRPSPDTQYF. CDR3 in DNA: TGTGCCAGCTCACCACCGCGGCCCTCCCCAGATACGCAGTATTTT.

This sequence joins TRBV7-3 and TRBJ2-2, with 10 nucleotides matching TRBD2. Germline CDR1 is SGHTA and CDR2 is FQGTGA. Trimming at V came to 5 bases and at J to 2 bases, leaving 2 bases not matched to a gene. The CDR3 consists of 15 residues. The CDR3 DNA follows: TGTGCCAGCAGCCTAGCGGGGGCAAACACCGGGGAGCTGTTTTTT. This translates into CASSLAGANTGELFF. The full variable domain, rest sourced from reference TRBV7-3 and TRBJ2-2, is GAGVSQTPSNKVTEKGKYVELRCDPISGHTALYWYRQSLGQGPEFLIYFQGTGAADDSGLPNDRFFAVRPEGSVSTLKIQRTERGDSAVYLCASSLAGANTGELFFGEGSRLTVL.

This sequence joins TRBV28 and TRBJ2-3; no definite D call. V was shortened by 2 bases and J by 4 bases, with 10 bases between the two germline ends. Germline V lookup: CDR1 MDHEN, CDR2 SYDVKM. The CDR3 runs 14 residues. In nucleotides, the CDR3 is TGTGCCAGCAGTTTACCCCACGGTCCAGATACGCAGTATTTT. This codes for CASSLPHGPDTQYF.

The V call is TRBV10-1, the J call TRBJ2-3, with D possibly called TRBD1 or TRBD2 (5 bases each). Deletions cut 3 bases from V and 0 bases from J, with 19 bases between. Germline V lookup: CDR1 WNHNN, CDR2 SYGVQD (reference sequence). This CDR3 is 18 amino acids long. The CDR3: CASSELGAGGSSTDTQYF. The CDR3 DNA follows: TGCGCCAGCAGTGAACTAGGGGCAGGAGGTTCTAGCACAGATACGCAGTATTTT.

In regard to this clone: The sample holds other DNA sequences that translate to the same CDR3. The chain is built from TRBV9 and TRBJ2-1; D gene uncertain. Looked up from germline, CDR1 is SGDLS and CDR2 is YYNGEE. V gave up 1 base and J gave up 7 bases, with 6 bases separating them. The CDR3 sequence is 12 residues long. The CDR3 DNA reads as TGTGCCAGCAGCGTAAAAGGTAATGAGCAGTTCTTC. Translation: CASSVKGNEQFF.

In regard to this clone: A junction end diverges from the germline sequence, so it may reflect a read error. V is TRBV10-3 and J is TRBJ1-2; maybe TRBD1 (6 bases). This CDR3 has 17 residues. The germline CDR1 and CDR2 sequences are ENHRY and SYGVKD. The CDR3 nucleotides are TGTGCCAGCAGTTACCTCTTGACAGGCGCGGTAAACTATGGCTACACCTTC. Its translation: CASSYLLTGAVNYGYTF.

The rearrangement links TRBV5-1 to TRBJ2-7, with unresolved D. Germline CDR1 SGHRS, CDR2 YFSETQ. With 0 bases removed from V and 3 bases from J, the gap between germline ends came to 13 bases. The length of the CDR3 is 15 residues. CDR3 in amino acids: CASSLEPGAFYEQYF. Written as DNA, the CDR3 is TGCGCCAGCAGCTTGGAGCCTGGTGCTTTCTACGAGCAGTACTTC.

This clone was detected many times. One end of the junction is discordant with germline, which a read error may explain. In DNA, the CDR3 is TGCAGTGCTAATCCCCGTAGTGGTGGAGACTTC. It encodes CSANPRSGGDF. The genes are TRBV20-1 and TRBJ2-7; no firm D call. Looked up from germline, CDR1 is DFQATT and CDR2 is SNEGSKA (reference sequence). This CDR3 spans 11 amino acids.

This chain uses TRBV5-1 with TRBJ2-2; 8 nucleotides align to TRBD2. The V gene's germline CDR1 is SGHRS and CDR2 YFSETQ. V was pared by 0 bases and J by 7 bases, with 8 bases of the junction left unmatched. This CDR3 is 16 amino acids long. The CDR3 bases are TGCGCCAGCAGCTTGGAACTAGCGGTGAGGTACGGGGAGCTGTTTTTT. It encodes CASSLELAVRYGELFF. The full variable domain, with the rest looked up from reference TRBV5-1 and TRBJ2-2, is KAGVTQTPRYLIKTRGQQVTLSCSPISGHRSVSWYQQTPGQGLQFLFEYFSETQRNKGNFPGRFSGRQFSNSRSEMNVSTLELGDSALYLCASSLELAVRYGELFFGEGSRLTVL.

This chain joins TRBV10-3 and TRBJ2-1; D call uncertain. V lost 4 bases, J lost 3 bases, and 10 bases lay in between. This CDR3 is 14 amino acids long. Germline V gives CDR1 ENHRY, CDR2 SYGVKD. The chain's CDR3 is CAISGPTNYNEQFF. The CDR3 region has the DNA TGTGCCATCAGTGGCCCCACAAACTACAATGAGCAGTTCTTC.

The chain combines TRBV4-2 with TRBJ2-2, with D possibly TRBD2 on 5 matching bases. The CDR3 sequence is 14 residues long. The V gene's germline CDR1 is LGHNA and CDR2 YNFKEQ. Trimming pared 0 bases from V and 6 bases from J, leaving 8 bases between. This CDR3 reads CASSQDSGAGELFF. Written as DNA, the CDR3 is TGTGCCAGCAGCCAAGATTCCGGGGCCGGGGAGCTGTTTTTT.